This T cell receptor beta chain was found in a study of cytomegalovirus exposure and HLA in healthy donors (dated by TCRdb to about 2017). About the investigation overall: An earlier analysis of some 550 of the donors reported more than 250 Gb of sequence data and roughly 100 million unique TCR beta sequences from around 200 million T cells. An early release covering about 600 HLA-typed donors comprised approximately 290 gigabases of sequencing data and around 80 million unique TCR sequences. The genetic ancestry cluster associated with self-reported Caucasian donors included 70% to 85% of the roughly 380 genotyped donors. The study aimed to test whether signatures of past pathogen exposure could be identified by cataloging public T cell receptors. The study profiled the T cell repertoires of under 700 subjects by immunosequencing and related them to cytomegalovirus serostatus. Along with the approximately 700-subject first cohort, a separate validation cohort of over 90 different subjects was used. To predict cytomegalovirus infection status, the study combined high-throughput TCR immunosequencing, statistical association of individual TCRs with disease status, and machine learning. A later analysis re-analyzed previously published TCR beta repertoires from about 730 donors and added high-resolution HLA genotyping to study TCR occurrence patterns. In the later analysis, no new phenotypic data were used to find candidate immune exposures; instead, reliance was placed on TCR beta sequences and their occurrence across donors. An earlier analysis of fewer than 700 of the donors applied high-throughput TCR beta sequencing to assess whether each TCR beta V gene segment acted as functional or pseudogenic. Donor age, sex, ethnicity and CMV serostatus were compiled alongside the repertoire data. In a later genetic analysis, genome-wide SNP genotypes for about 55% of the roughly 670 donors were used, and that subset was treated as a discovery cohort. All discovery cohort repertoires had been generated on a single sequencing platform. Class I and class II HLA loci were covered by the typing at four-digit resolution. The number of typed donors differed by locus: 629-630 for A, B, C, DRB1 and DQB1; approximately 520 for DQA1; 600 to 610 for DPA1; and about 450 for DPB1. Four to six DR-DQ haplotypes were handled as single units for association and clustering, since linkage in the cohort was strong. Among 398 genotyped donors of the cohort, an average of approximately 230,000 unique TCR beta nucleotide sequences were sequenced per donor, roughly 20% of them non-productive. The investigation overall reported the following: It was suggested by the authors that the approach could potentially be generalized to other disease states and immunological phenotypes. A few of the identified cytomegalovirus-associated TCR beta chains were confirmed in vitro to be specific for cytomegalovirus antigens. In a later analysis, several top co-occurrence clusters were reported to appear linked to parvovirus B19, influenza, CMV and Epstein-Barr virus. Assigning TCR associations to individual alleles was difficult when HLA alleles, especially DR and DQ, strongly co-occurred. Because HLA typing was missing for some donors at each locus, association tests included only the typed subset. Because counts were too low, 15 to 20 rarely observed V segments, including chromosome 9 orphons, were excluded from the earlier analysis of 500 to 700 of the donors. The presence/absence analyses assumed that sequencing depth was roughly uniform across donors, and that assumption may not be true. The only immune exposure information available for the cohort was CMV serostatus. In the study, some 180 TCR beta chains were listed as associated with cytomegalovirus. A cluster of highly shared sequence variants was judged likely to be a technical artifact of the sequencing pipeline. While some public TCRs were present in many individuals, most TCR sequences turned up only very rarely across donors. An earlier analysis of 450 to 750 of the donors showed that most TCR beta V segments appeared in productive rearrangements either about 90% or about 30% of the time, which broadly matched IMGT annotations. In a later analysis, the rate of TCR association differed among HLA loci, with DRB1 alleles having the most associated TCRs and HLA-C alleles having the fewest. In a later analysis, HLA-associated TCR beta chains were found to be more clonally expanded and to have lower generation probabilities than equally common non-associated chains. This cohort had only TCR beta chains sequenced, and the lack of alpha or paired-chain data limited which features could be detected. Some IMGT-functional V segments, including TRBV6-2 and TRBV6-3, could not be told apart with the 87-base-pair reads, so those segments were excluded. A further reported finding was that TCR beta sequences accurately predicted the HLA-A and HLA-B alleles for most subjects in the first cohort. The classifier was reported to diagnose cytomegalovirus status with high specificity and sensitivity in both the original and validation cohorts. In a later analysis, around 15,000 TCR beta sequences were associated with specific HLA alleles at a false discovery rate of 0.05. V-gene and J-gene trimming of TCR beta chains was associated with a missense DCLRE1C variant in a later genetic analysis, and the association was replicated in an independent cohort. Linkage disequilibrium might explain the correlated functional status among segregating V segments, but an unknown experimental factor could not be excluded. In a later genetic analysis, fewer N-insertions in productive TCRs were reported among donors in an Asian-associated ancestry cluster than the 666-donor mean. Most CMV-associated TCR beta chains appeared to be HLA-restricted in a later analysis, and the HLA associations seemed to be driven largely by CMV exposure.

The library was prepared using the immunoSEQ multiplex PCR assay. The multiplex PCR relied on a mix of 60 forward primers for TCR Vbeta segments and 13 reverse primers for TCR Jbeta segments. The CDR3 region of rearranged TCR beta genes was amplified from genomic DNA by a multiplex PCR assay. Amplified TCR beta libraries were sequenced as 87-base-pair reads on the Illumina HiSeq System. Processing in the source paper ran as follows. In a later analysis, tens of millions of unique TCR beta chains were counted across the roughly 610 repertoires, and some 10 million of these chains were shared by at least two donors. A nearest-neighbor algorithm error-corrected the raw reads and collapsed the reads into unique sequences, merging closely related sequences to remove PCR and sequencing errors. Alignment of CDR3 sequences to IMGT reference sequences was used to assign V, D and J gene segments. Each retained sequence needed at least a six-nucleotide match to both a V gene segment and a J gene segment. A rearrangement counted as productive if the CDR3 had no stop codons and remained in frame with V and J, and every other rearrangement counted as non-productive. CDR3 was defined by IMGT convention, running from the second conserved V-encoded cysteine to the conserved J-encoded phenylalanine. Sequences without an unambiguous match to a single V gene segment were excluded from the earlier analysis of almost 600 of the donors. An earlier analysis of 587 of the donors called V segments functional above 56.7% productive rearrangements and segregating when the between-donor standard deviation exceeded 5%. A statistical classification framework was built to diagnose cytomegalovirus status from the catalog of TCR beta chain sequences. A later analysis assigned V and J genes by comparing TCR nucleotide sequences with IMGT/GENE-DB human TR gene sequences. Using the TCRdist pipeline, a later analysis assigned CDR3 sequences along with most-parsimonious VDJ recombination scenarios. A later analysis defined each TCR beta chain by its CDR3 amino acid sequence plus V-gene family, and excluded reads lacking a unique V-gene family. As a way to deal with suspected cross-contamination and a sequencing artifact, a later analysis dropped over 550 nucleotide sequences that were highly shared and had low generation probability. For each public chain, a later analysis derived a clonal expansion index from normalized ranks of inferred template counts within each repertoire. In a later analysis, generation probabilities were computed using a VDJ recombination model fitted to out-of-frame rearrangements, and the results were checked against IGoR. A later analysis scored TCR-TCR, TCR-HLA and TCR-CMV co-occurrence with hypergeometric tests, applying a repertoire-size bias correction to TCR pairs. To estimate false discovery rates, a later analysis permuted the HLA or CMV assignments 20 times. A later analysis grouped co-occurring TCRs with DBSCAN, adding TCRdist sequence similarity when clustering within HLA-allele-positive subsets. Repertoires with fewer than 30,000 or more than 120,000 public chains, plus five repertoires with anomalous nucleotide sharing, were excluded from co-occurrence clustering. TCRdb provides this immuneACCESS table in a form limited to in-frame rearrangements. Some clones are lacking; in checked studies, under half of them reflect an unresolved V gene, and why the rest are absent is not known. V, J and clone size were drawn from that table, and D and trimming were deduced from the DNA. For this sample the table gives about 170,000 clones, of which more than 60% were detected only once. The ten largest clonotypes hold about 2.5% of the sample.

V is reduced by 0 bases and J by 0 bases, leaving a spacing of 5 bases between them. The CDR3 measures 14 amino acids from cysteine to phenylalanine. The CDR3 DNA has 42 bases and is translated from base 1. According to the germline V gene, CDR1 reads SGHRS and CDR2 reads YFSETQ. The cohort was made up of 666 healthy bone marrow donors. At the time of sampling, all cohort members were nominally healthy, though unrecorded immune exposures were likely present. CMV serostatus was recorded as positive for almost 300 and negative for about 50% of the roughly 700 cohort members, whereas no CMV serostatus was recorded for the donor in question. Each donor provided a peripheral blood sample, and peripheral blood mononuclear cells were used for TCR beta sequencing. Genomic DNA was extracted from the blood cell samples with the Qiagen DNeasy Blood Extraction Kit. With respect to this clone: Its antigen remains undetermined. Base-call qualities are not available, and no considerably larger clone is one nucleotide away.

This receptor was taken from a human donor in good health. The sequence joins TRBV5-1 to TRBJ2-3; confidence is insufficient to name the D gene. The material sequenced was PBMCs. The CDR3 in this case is CASSLGQSTDTQYF. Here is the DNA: TGCGCCAGCAGCTTGGGGCAAAGCACAGATACGCAGTATTTT.